Listed below are T cell receptor beta chains from one sample, sequenced in a study of blood T cell repertoires in COVID-19. Generated by immunoSEQ multiplex PCR, the TCRdb table keeps only in-frame clones and is missing some. The repertoire holds 110,000 or so clones, with more than 70% as singletons. Sequenced input: peripheral blood. The receptors were gathered from a man aged 60 to 69 with acute or convalescent COVID-19. CDR3s include the opening cysteine and the closing phenylalanine or tryptophan. A D gene is named only where the DNA matches it firmly. The size field is filled for only some rows; it gives once, few, many or a size class.

.,.,TRBV2,TRBJ2-1,TGTGCCAGCAGTGAAGACAGGGTGGGAACGAATGAGCAGTTCTTC,CASSEDRVGTNEQFF
.,.,TRBV28,TRBJ2-4,TGTGCCAGCAGTTACAGGGTAAACATTCAGTACTTC,CASSYRVNIQYF
.,.,TRBV11-2,TRBJ1-1,TGTGCCAGCAGCGCTAGCTGGACTGAAGCTTTCTTT,CASSASWTEAFF
.,.,TRBV6-5,TRBJ2-5,TGTGCCACAATGGGAGTTGTAGGCGAGGAGACCCAGTACTTC,CATMGVVGEETQYF
.,TRBD2,TRBV18,TRBJ2-1,TGTGCCAGCTCATCCCAGCGGGAGGGCCAGGAGTTCTTC,CASSSQREGQEFF
.,TRBD2,TRBV6-1,TRBJ2-7,TGTGCCAGCAGTCTGTTGGAGCGGGAGGAGAGCGAGCAGTACTTC,CASSLLEREESEQYF
.,.,TRBV2,TRBJ1-2,TGTGCCAGCAGTGAGGGCAGCACATATGGCTACACCTTC,CASSEGSTYGYTF
.,TRBD2,TRBV25-1,TRBJ2-7,TGTGCCAGCAGTGTCGGGACTAGCGGCTACGAGCAGTACTTC,CASSVGTSGYEQYF
.,TRBD1,TRBV4-3,TRBJ2-1,TGCGCCAGCACCTACAGGGGGTCAGCGACGGGGCCCTACAATGAGCAGTTCTTC,CASTYRGSATGPYNEQFF
.,.,TRBV18,TRBJ1-1,TGTGCCAGCTCGGCAGGGGAAGACACTGAAGCTTTCTTT,CASSAGEDTEAFF
once,.,TRBV19,TRBJ2-5,TGTGCCAGTAGCTTCCGAGAGACCCAGTACTTC,CASSFRETQYF
many,TRBD2,TRBV9,TRBJ2-1,TGTGCCAGCAGTCGTAGCGGGAGCCCCTACAATGAGCAGTTCTTC,CASSRSGSPYNEQFF
many,TRBD2,TRBV28,TRBJ2-1,TGTGCCAGCAGTTTATTAGTTTTAGCGGGAGTTAACAATGAGCAGTTCTTC,CASSLLVLAGVNNEQFF
.,.,TRBV18,TRBJ1-2,TGTGCCAGCTCACCAGGACAGTTGAATGGCTACACCTTC,CASSPGQLNGYTF
.,.,TRBV29-1,TRBJ2-7,TGCAGCGCTGTCAGGGGATCGGGAGGCCATGGCGAGCAGTACTTC,CSAVRGSGGHGEQYF
.,TRBD1,TRBV19,TRBJ1-5,TGTGCCAGTAGTATAACAGGGGCTAATCAGCCCCAGCATTTT,CASSITGANQPQHF
few,.,TRBV19,TRBJ1-2,TGTGCCAGCAAAGGAGGGACGGCAAACTATGGCTACACCTTC,CASKGGTANYGYTF
once,TRBD2,TRBV27,TRBJ2-7,TGTGCCAGCAGTTTATCGGGACTAGCGGGAGGTTCCCGTTACGAGCAGTACTTC,CASSLSGLAGGSRYEQYF
.,.,TRBV7-8,TRBJ2-2,TGTGCCAGCAGCTCCCGGGCCGGGCCCCCAGGGACCGGGGAGCTGTTTTTT,CASSSRAGPPGTGELFF
.,.,TRBV11-3,TRBJ2-3,TGTGCCAGCAGCTTAATGGCGGGAAGCACAGATACGCAGTATTTT,CASSLMAGSTDTQYF